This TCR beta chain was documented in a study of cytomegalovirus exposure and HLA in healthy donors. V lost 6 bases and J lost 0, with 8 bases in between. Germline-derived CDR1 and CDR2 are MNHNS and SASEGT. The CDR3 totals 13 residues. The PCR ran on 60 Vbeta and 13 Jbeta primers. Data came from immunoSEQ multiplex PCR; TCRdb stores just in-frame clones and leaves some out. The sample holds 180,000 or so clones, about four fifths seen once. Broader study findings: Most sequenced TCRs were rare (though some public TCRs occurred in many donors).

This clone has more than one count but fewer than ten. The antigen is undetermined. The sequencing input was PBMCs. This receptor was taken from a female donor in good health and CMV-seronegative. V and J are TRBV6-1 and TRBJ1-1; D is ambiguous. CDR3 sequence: CASRLRVNTEAFF. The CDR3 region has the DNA TGTGCCAGCAGACTGAGGGTGAACACTGAAGCTTTCTTT.